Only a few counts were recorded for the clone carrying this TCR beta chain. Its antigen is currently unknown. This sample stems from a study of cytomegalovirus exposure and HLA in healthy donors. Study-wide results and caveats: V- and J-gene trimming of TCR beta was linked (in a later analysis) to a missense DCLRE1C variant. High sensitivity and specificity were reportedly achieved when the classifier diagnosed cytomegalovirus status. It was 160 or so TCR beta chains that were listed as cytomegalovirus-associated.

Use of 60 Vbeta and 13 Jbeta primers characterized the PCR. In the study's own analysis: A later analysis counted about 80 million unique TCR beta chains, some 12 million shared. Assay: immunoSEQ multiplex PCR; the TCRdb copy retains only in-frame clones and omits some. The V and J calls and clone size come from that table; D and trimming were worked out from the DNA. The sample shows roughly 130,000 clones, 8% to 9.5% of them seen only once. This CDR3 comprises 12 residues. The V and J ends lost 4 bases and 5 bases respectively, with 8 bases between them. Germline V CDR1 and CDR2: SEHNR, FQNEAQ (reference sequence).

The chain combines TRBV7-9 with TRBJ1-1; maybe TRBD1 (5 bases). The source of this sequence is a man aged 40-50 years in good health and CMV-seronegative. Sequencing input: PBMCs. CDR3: CASSWGGTEAFF. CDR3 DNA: TGTGCCAGCAGCTGGGGGGGGACTGAAGCTTTCTTT. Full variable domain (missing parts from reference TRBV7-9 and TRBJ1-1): DTGVSQNPRHKITKRGQNVTFRCDPISEHNRLYWYRQTLGQGPEFLTYFQNEAQLEKSRLLSDRFSAERPKGSFSTLEIQRTEQGDSAMYLCASSWGGTEAFFGQGTRLTVV.